This T cell receptor beta chain appears in the sequencing data of a study of blood T cell repertoires in COVID-19. Overall study: The United States, Italy and Spain were the sources of the acute and convalescent COVID-19 samples. The analysed material was cDNA or gDNA that came from T cells, B-cell-depleted T cells, or PBMCs.

Concerning this clone itself: Other DNA sequences from this sample encode an identical CDR3 as well.

This CDR3 is 15 amino acids long. CDR1 is SGHRS and CDR2 is YFSETQ in the germline V gene. V gave up 0 bases and J gave up 8 bases; unmatched junction bases: 2. In the study's own analysis: Nucleated cell counts were estimated from reference gene primer amplification. Generated by immunoSEQ multiplex PCR, the TCRdb table keeps only in-frame clones and is missing some. V, J and clone size reflect that table, while D and trimming were determined from the DNA. The data show 180,000 or so clones, around 87% seen once. The TCR originated in a man aged 40-55 years with active or convalescent COVID-19. The chain carries TRBV5-1 and TRBJ1-6, with 10 bases matching TRBD1. The specimen was peripheral blood. The CDR3 loop is CASSLAGQGYSPLHF. For the CDR3, the DNA is TGCGCCAGCAGCTTGGCGGGACAGGGGTATTCACCCCTCCACTTT.